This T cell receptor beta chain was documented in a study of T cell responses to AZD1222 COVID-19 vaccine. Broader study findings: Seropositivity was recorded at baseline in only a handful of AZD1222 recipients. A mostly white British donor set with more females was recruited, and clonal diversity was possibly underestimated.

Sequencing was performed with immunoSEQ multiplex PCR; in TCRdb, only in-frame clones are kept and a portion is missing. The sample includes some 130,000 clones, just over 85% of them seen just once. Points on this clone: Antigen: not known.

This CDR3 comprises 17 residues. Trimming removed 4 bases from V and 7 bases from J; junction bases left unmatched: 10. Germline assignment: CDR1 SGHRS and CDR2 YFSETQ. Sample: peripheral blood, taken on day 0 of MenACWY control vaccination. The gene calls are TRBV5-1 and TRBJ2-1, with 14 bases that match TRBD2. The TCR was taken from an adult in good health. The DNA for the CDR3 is TGCGCCAGCAGCCCGGGACTAGCGGGAGATCTAGGGAATGAGCAGTTCTTC. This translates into CASSPGLAGDLGNEQFF.